Listed below are T cell receptor beta chains from one sample, sequenced in a study of identical twins. TCRdb recomputed calls from the 5' RACE reads with MiXCR, one row per CDR3 protein. Found here are 550,000 to 800,000 distinct CDR3 sequences, around 7.5% of them singletons; the top ten hold less than 2%. The same data also contributed to another study, on yellow fever vaccine responses in identical twins.

The material sequenced was PBMCs. The origin of the receptors is a woman aged 18-29 years in good health. The CDR3 runs from the conserved cysteine through the conserved F or W. The order of the fields is J gene, V gene, D gene, CDR3 protein. D genes are given only for firm matches.

TRBJ2-3 | TRBV10-3 | TRBD1 | CAISDTLHGQGPKGTQYF
TRBJ2-1 | TRBV11-2 | TRBD2 | CASSSGGSDEQFF
TRBJ2-5 | TRBV2 | - | CASSRLPPQETQYF
TRBJ2-2 | TRBV5-1 | TRBD2 | CASSPRTSGGTNTGELFF
TRBJ2-1 | TRBV20-1 | TRBD2 | CSARDSGRGSYNEQFF
TRBJ2-3 | TRBV6-1 | TRBD2 | CASSLAASTDTQCF
TRBJ2-1 | TRBV12-3/TRBV12-4 | - | CASSLGSGVEQFF
TRBJ2-3 | TRBV20-1 | TRBD2 | CCALRTSGRASRSADTQYF
TRBJ2-1 | TRBV13 | - | CASSPRGELRNEQFF
TRBJ1-1 | TRBV6-1 | - | CASSRLFPANTEAFF